This T cell receptor beta chain was recovered during a study of T cells after yellow fever vaccination. Study-wide points: Any FACS-sorted repertoire could hold abundant clonotypes that contaminate it from the bulk population. The appearance of a small share of clonotypes in both CD4 and CD8 compartments was observed. Most primary-vaccination clones recurred post-booster (nearly 98% CD4, 88% CD8).

V lost 4 bases and J 5 bases, leaving 11 bases between the germline ends. This CDR3 spans 13 amino acids. The germline V gene encodes CDR1 KGHSH and CDR2 LQKENI. The table lists this clonotype with a few counts. Its antigen remains unidentified. They built TCR cDNA with 5'RACE template switching, a step that put in a universal primer site and UMIs. TCRdb used MiXCR to reprocess the 5' RACE reads, holding one entry per CDR3 protein. The sample comprises around 530,000 distinct CDR3 sequences, about 15% of which are singletons, and 15% to 20% rests with the top ten. Specimen: PBMCs, collected 5 days after the first yellow fever vaccination. This clonotype was sampled from a man younger than 35 who received the YFV17D yellow fever vaccine. The chain joins TRBV18 to TRBJ1-1; no definite D call. The CDR3 loop is CASSQALRTEAFF. The CDR3 nucleotides are TGTGCCAGCTCACAGGCCTTACGGACTGAAGCTTTCTTT. The whole variable domain, remainder taken from reference TRBV18 and TRBJ1-1, is NAGVMQNPRHLVRRRGQEARLRCSPMKGHSHVYWYRQLPEEGLKFMVYLQKENIIDESGMPKERFSAEFPKEGPSILRIQQVVRGDSAAYFCASSQALRTEAFFGQGTRLTVV.